This T cell receptor (beta chain) was recorded in a study of T cell responses to AZD1222 COVID-19 vaccine. Trimming removed 2 bases from V and 8 bases from J, with 12 bases in between. The CDR3 has 13 residues. Germline V gene lookup returns CDR1 SGHTA and CDR2 FQGNSA. TCRdb's copy holds only in-frame clones and misses some; the assay was immunoSEQ multiplex PCR. This table has over 120,000 clones, roughly 94% appearing once. J is TRBJ1-2 and V is TRBV7-2, with D perhaps matching TRBD1 (6 bases). The TCR originated in an adult in good health. The starting material was peripheral blood, obtained on day 0 of AZD1222 vaccination. The CDR3 sequence is CASSLSRGWGYTF. The CDR3 bases are TGTGCCAGCAGCTTATCTAGGGGGTGGGGCTACACCTTC.